This T cell receptor (beta chain) was identified during a study of blood T cell repertoires in COVID-19. Across the whole study: Donors in the United States, Italy and Spain gave samples during acute or convalescent COVID-19. PBMCs, B-cell-depleted T cells, or T cells were the source of the cDNA or gDNA that made up the material.

Original analysis: Quantification of nucleated cells was approximated via reference gene primer amplification. Only in-frame clones appear in the TCRdb table, and some are missing; sequencing was by immunoSEQ multiplex PCR. From that table come the V and J calls and clone size; the DNA was used to work out D and trimming. The sample holds 200,000 to 300,000 clones, about four fifths seen once. The CDR3 has 14 residues. After removal of 7 bases from V and 0 bases from J, the junction contained 2 bases not matched to a gene. The germline CDR1 and CDR2 sequences are MNHEY and SVGAGI. This clone occurred once.

The chain links TRBV6-5 to TRBJ2-2; TRBD1 matches at 7 bases. The receptor was isolated from a woman of 80 years or more with COVID-19, enrolled during active disease. Sequenced: peripheral blood. CDR3: CASKGQSNTGELFF. The CDR3 DNA follows: TGTGCCAGCAAGGGACAGTCGAACACCGGGGAGCTGTTTTTT.